This is a list of T cell receptor beta chains from one sample in a study of T cell changes during pregnancy in multiple sclerosis. Libraries were prepared by immunoSEQ multiplex PCR; TCRdb keeps only in-frame clonotypes and omits some of them. The table includes around 100,000 clones, more than 80% detected once. Sequences were derived from peripheral blood, sampled in the second trimester of pregnancy. The receptor set was obtained from a female donor with multiple sclerosis, enrolled in a pregnancy study. Both conserved end residues are part of each CDR3. Each record gives: D gene, V gene, J gene, clone size, CDR3 DNA, CDR3 protein. The D gene is left open where the match is weak. The size field is filled for only some rows; it gives once, few, many or a size class.

NA	TRBV9	TRBJ1-4	NA	TGTGCCAGCAGCGTCCTCCAGGGTTCTGGTGAAAAACTGTTTTTT	CASSVLQGSGEKLFF
NA	TRBV19	TRBJ2-3	NA	TGTGCCAGTAGTATAGATTCACAGGGAACAGATACGCAGTATTTT	CASSIDSQGTDTQYF
TRBD1	TRBV6-1	TRBJ2-2	NA	TGTGCCAGCAGTGATGAGACAGGGGGCACCGGGGAGCTGTTTTTT	CASSDETGGTGELFF
TRBD1	TRBV7-8	TRBJ2-2	NA	TGTGCCACAACCCTCGGGACAGGGAGGACCGGGGAGCTGTTTTTT	CATTLGTGRTGELFF
TRBD2	TRBV29-1	TRBJ2-3	NA	TGCAGCGTTGAAAGCCCAGCGGGGGTTCGCACAGATACGCAGTATTTT	CSVESPAGVRTDTQYF
TRBD2	TRBV4-1	TRBJ2-7	NA	TGCGCCAGCAGCCAAGGGACTAGCGCATCCTACGAGCAGTACTTC	CASSQGTSASYEQYF
TRBD1	TRBV5-5	TRBJ1-1	NA	TGTGCCAGCAGCCTTCTGGACAGGGAGGCTTTGAACACTGAAGCTTTCTTT	CASSLLDREALNTEAFF
TRBD1	TRBV27	TRBJ1-2	NA	TGTGCCAGCAGCTCCCGGACAGGCCTCTATGGCTACACCTTC	CASSSRTGLYGYTF
NA	TRBV25-1	TRBJ2-1	NA	TGTGCCAGCAGTGCCTTGGGGGACTTTTCCTACAATGAGCAGTTCTTC	CASSALGDFSYNEQFF
NA	TRBV5-1	TRBJ2-2	NA	TGCGCCAGCACTAGACTACTGCATGACACCGGGGAGCTGTTTTTT	CASTRLLHDTGELFF
NA	TRBV7-9	TRBJ2-7	NA	TGTGCCAGCAGCTTAGGGCAAGGGAGGTTTTACGAGCAGTACTTC	CASSLGQGRFYEQYF
NA	TRBV6-1	TRBJ1-4	once	TGTGCCAGCAGGGGCACAGATCATGAAAAACTGTTTTTT	CASRGTDHEKLFF
TRBD1	TRBV25-1	TRBJ1-4	NA	TGTGCCAGCACCCTAGATCCCCTGGACAGGAAAAAACTGTTTTTT	CASTLDPLDRKKLFF
TRBD1	TRBV4-1	TRBJ1-4	NA	TGCGCCAGCAGCCATTTTCTAGGGACAGCAACTAATGAAAAACTGTTTTTT	CASSHFLGTATNEKLFF
NA	TRBV7-9	TRBJ1-5	NA	TGTGCCAGCAGCTTAGACACCAACAATCAGCCCCAGCATTTT	CASSLDTNNQPQHF
TRBD1	TRBV28	TRBJ2-1	NA	TGTGCCAGCAGTTTTGGACAGGGGGTCGGATTATACAATGAGCAGTTCTTC	CASSFGQGVGLYNEQFF
TRBD1	TRBV5-5	TRBJ1-1	NA	TGTGCCAGCAATCCCCCGACAGGGATAACTTTCTTT	CASNPPTGITFF
NA	TRBV6-1	TRBJ2-3	once	TGTGCCAGCAGTGCACGACGGGGGGCGGGGACAGATACGCAGTATTTT	CASSARRGAGTDTQYF
NA	TRBV5-5	TRBJ1-5	NA	TGTGCCAGCAGCTTGGACAGGGCCAATCAGCCCCAGCATTTT	CASSLDRANQPQHF
NA	TRBV19	TRBJ1-1	NA	TGTGCCAGTAGTATTAGACCTCAGGGCAACACTGAAGCTTTCTTT	CASSIRPQGNTEAFF
TRBD1	TRBV5-4	TRBJ2-7	NA	TGTGCCAGCAGCTTGGGGCCGGGACAGGGGGCCGAGCAGTACTTC	CASSLGPGQGAEQYF
TRBD1	TRBV18	TRBJ1-5	few	TGTGCCAGCTCCGACAGGGGAGGCAATCAGCCCCAGCATTTT	CASSDRGGNQPQHF
NA	TRBV9	TRBJ2-2	NA	TGTGCCAGCAGCGCCGGGGGGCGGGGAGTTGGGGAGCTGTTTTTT	CASSAGGRGVGELFF
NA	TRBV9	TRBJ2-7	NA	TGTGCCAGCAGCGTAGAGCCCGTGAGGAGCTCCTACGAGCAGTACTTC	CASSVEPVRSSYEQYF
TRBD2	TRBV6-1	TRBJ2-7	NA	TGTGCCAGCACCGGTAAGCGGGATGCCTACGAGCAGTACTTC	CASTGKRDAYEQYF
NA	TRBV28	TRBJ2-3	NA	TGTGCCAGCACAGGTGGATTTAGCACAGATACGCAGTATTTT	CASTGGFSTDTQYF
TRBD1	TRBV5-1	TRBJ2-5	NA	TGCGCCAGCAGCCCGCGGTCAGGGGGCTTCAAAGAGACCCAGTACTTC	CASSPRSGGFKETQYF
NA	TRBV13	TRBJ1-1	NA	TGTGCCAGCAGCTTAACAGTGAACACTGAAGCTTTCTTT	CASSLTVNTEAFF
TRBD2	TRBV27	TRBJ2-4	NA	TGTGCCAGCACCTCCGGGACTACCTCAAACATTCAGTACTTC	CASTSGTTSNIQYF
NA	TRBV7-2	TRBJ1-5	NA	TGTGCCAGCAGCTTGGGGGGGGAGGGGAATCAGCCCCAGCATTTT	CASSLGGEGNQPQHF
TRBD2	TRBV28	TRBJ2-3	NA	TGTGCCAGCAGTTTAAGGCGGAGCGGGAGTGTTTCAGATACGCAGTATTTT	CASSLRRSGSVSDTQYF
TRBD1	TRBV30	TRBJ2-6	NA	TGTGCCTGGGGGGACAGGGCCTTCTCTGGGGCCAACGTCCTGACTTTC	CAWGDRAFSGANVLTF
NA	TRBV7-2	TRBJ2-3	NA	TGTGCCAGCAGCCAGAGGGCAGGGGGCACAGATACGCAGTATTTT	CASSQRAGGTDTQYF
TRBD1	TRBV9	TRBJ2-7	NA	TGTGCCAGCAGCTACGGACAGGGGGCCTACGAGCAGTACTTC	CASSYGQGAYEQYF
NA	TRBV21-1	TRBJ2-7	NA	TGTGCCAGCAGCAAAGTGGACAGGGGCTACGAGCAGTACTTC	CASSKVDRGYEQYF
NA	TRBV7-9	TRBJ1-1	NA	TGTGCCAGCAGCCCCGGGACACCCGAAGCTTTCTTT	CASSPGTPEAFF
TRBD2	TRBV5-1	TRBJ2-1	NA	TGCGCCAGCAGCTTGGTTCTAGCGGGGTCGACGGGGGAGCCCAATGAGCAGTTCTTC	CASSLVLAGSTGEPNEQFF
NA	TRBV6-5	TRBJ1-1	few	TGTGCCAGCAGTTGGTCAGGAACTGAAGCTTTCTTT	CASSWSGTEAFF
TRBD1	TRBV6-6	TRBJ2-7	NA	TGTGCCAGCAGTTACTCAGGACAGGGTAGCTCCTACGAGCAGTACTTC	CASSYSGQGSSYEQYF
NA	TRBV2	TRBJ2-5	NA	TGTGCCAGCAGTAACGAGTACCAAGAGACCCAGTACTTC	CASSNEYQETQYF
TRBD2	TRBV5-4	TRBJ2-5	once	TGTGCCAGCCGTCGGGCGGGAGGGCCAAAGACCCAGTACTTC	CASRRAGGPKTQYF
TRBD1	TRBV30	TRBJ1-2	NA	TGTGCCTCACAACAGGGGGCCTATGGCTACACCTTC	CASQQGAYGYTF
NA	TRBV4-2	TRBJ1-2	NA	TGTGCCAGCAGCCAAGGGGGGCAGGGCCTCTATGGCTACACCTTC	CASSQGGQGLYGYTF
TRBD2	TRBV7-3	TRBJ2-3	NA	TGTGCCAGCAGCATAGGACTAGCAGGAGATACGCAGTATTTT	CASSIGLAGDTQYF
TRBD1	TRBV5-1	TRBJ2-7	NA	TGCGCCAGCAGCTCGGGACAGGGCAGCGATTCCTACGAGCAGTACTTC	CASSSGQGSDSYEQYF
NA	TRBV27	TRBJ1-1	NA	TGTGCCTCCCACCGGGCAGGGCCGAACACTGAAGCTTTCTTT	CASHRAGPNTEAFF
TRBD2	TRBV6-4	TRBJ2-1	NA	TGTGCCAGCAGTGTTCGTTCGGGAGGGGACTACAATGAGCAGTTCTTC	CASSVRSGGDYNEQFF
NA	TRBV28	TRBJ1-5	NA	TGTGCCGGCATCCAGGGTGGTCAGGGGCCTTATCGGCCCCAGCATTTT	CAGIQGGQGPYRPQHF
TRBD2	TRBV5-1	TRBJ2-1	NA	TGCGCCAGCAGCTTGGGACTAGCGGGCTACAATGAGCAGTTCTTC	CASSLGLAGYNEQFF
NA	TRBV10-3	TRBJ2-2	NA	TGTGCCATCAGTGTTGGGGGCATAAACACCGGGGAGCTGTTTTTT	CAISVGGINTGELFF
TRBD2	TRBV5-1	TRBJ2-3	NA	TGCGCCAGCAGCTTGGGGGGACTAGCGGATACGCAGTATTTT	CASSLGGLADTQYF
TRBD1	TRBV5-4	TRBJ2-2	NA	TGTGCCAGCAGCTCCCAGGGGGCGAACACCGGGGAGCTGTTTTTT	CASSSQGANTGELFF
TRBD1	TRBV6-1	TRBJ2-5	NA	TGTGCCAGCAGTGGGACAGGGGGAAAGACCCAGTACTTC	CASSGTGGKTQYF
TRBD1	TRBV4-2	TRBJ2-3	once	TGTGCCAGCAGCCAAGCAGGGGGTCAAACAGATACGCAGTATTTT	CASSQAGGQTDTQYF
TRBD1	TRBV19	TRBJ1-5	NA	TGTGCCAGTAGTCCCTACAGGGGTGGCAATCAGCCCCAGCATTTT	CASSPYRGGNQPQHF